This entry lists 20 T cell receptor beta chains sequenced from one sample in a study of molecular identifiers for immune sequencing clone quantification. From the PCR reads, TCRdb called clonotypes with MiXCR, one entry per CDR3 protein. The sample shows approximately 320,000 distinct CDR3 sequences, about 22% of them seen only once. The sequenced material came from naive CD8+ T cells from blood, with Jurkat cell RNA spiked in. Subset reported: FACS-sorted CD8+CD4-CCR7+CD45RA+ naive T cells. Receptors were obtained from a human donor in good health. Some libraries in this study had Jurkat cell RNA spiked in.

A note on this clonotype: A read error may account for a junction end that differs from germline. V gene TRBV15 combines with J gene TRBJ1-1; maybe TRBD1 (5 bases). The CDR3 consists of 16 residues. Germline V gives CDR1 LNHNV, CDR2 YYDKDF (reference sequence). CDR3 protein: CAPSIGGGVLGTEAFF. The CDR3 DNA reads TGTGCCCCCAGCATCGGGGGGGGGGTTCTGGGCACTGAAGCTTTCTTT.

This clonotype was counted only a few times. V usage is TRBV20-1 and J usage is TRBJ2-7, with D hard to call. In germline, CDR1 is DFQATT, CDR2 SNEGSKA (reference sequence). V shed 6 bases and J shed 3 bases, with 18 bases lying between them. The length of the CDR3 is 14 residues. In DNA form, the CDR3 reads TGCAGTGCGGGTCACACGGATCCCGTCTACGAGCAGTACTTC. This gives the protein CSAGHTDPVYEQYF.

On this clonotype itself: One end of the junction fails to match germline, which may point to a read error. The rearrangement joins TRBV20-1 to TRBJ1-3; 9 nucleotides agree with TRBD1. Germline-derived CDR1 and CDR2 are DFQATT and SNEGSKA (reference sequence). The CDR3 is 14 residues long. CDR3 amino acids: CSAQDRGSGNTVYF. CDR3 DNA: TGCAGTGCTCAGGACAGGGGCTCTGGAAACACCGTATATTTT.

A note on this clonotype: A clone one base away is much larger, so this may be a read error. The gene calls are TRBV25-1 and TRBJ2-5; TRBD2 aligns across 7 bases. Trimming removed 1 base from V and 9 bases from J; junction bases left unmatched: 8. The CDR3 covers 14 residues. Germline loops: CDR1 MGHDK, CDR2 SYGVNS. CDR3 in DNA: TGTGCCAGCAGTGAATTTTTAGGGCGGGAGCCCCAGTACTTC. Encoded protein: CASSEFLGREPQYF.

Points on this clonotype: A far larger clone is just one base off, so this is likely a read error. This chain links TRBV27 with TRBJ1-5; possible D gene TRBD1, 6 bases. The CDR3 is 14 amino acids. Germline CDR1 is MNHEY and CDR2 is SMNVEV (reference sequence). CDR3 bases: TGTGCCAGCAGTTTGGGAACAGGGAATCAGCCCCCGCATTTT. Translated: CASSLGTGNQPPHF.

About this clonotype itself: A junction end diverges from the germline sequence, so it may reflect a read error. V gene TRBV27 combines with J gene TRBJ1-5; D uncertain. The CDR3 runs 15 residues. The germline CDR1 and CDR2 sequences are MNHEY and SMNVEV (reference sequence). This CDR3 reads CARSEHPYSSQPQHF. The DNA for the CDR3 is TGTGCCAGAAGTGAACATCCCTATAGCAGTCAGCCCCAGCATTTT.

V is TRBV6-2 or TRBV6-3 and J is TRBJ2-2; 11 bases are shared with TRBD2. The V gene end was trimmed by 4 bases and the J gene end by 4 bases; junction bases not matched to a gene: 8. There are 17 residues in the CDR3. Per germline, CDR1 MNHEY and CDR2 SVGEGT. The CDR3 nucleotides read TGTGCCAGCAGTTGGCTAGCGGGGGGCCGGGGCACCGGGGAGCTGTTTTTT. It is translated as CASSWLAGGRGTGELFF.

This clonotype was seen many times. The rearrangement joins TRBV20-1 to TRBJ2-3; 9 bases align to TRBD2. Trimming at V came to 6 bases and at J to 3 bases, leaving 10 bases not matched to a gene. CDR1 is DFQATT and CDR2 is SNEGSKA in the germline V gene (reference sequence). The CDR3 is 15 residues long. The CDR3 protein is CSAPGLAGVTDTQYF. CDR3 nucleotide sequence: TGCAGTGCCCCAGGCTTAGCGGGAGTGACAGATACGCAGTATTTT.

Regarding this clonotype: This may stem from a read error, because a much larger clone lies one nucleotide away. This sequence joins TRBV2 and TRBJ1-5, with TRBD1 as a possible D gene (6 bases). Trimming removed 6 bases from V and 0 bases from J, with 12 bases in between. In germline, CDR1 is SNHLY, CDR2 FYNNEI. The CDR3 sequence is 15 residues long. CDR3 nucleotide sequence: TGTGCCAGCAGCCCGGGACATTCTAGCAATCAGCCCCAGCATTTT. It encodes CASSPGHSSNQPQHF.

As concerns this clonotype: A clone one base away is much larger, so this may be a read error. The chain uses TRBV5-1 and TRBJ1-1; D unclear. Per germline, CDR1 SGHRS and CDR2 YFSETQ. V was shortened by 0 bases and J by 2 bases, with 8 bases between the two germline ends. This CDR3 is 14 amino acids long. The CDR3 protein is CASSLETPNTEAFF. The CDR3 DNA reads TGCGCCAGCAGCTTGGAGACCCCAAACACTGAAGCTTTCTTT.

This CDR3 is CATSREMGDGYPSGANVLTF. CDR3 DNA: TGTGCCACCAGCAGAGAGATGGGGGACGGATATCCCTCTGGGGCCAACGTCCTGACTTTC. The chain combines TRBV15 with TRBJ2-6; D is perhaps TRBD1 or TRBD2 (5 bases each). The length of the CDR3 is 20 residues. Germline V gene sequence: CDR1 LNHNV, CDR2 YYDKDF (reference sequence). V lost 0 bases and J lost 0, with 18 bases in between.

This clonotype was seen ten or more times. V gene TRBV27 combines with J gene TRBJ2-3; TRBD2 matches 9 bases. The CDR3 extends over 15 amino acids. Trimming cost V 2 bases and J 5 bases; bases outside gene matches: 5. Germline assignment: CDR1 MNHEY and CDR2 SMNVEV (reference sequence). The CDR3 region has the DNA TGTGCCAGCAGTTTACTGACTAGCGGATTAGATACGCAGTATTTT. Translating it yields CASSLLTSGLDTQYF.

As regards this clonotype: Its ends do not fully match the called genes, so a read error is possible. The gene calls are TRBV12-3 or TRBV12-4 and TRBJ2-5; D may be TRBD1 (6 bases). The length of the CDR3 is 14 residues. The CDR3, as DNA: TGTGCCAGCAGTTTAGGGACAGTCAAAGAGACCCAGTGCTTC. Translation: CASSLGTVKETQCF.

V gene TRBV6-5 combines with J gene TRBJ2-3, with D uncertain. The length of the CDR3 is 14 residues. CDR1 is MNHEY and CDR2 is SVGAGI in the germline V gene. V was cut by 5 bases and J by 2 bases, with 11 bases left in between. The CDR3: CASSNGSFTDTQYF. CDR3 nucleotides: TGTGCCAGCAGTAACGGCAGCTTCACAGATACGCAGTATTTT.

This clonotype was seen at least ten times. This CDR3 reads CASSFFDRAQAKNIQYF. In nucleotides, the CDR3 is TGTGCCAGCAGTTTTTTCGACAGGGCCCAAGCCAAAAACATTCAGTACTTC. The chain recombines TRBV27 with TRBJ2-4, with 7 bases lining up with TRBD1. CDR1 is MNHEY, CDR2 SMNVEV, per germline (reference sequence). CDR3 length: 17 amino acids. Trimming removed 3 bases from V and 0 bases from J; junction bases left unmatched: 8.

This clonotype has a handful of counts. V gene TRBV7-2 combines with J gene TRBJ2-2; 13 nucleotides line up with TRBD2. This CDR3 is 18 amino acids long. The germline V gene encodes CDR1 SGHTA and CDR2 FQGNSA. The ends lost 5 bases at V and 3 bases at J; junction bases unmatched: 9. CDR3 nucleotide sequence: TGTGCCAGCAGCCCGGGGGGTGGACTAGCGGGAGACACCGGGGAGCTGTTTTTT. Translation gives CASSPGGGLAGDTGELFF.

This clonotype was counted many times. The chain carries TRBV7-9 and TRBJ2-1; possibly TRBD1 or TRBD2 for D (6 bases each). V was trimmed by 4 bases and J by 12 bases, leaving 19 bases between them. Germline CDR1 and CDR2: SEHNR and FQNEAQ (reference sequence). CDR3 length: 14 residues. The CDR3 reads CASSSPGAPGVQFF. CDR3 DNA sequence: TGTGCCAGCAGCTCCCCGGGGGCTCCCGGGGTGCAGTTCTTC.

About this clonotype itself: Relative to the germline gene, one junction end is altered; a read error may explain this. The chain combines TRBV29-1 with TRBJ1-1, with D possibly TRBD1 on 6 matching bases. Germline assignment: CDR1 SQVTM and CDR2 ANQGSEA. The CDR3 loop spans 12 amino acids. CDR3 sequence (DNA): TGCAGCGTTGAAGGGGGGGCCCCTGAAGCTTCCTTT. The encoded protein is CSVEGGAPEASF.

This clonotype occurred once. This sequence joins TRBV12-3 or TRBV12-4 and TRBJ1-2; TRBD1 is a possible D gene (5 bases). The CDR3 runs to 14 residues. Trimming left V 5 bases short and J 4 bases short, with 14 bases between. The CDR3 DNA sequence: TGTGCCAGCAGTAGTCCGGACAACCTCTATGGCTACACCTTC. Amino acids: CASSSPDNLYGYTF.

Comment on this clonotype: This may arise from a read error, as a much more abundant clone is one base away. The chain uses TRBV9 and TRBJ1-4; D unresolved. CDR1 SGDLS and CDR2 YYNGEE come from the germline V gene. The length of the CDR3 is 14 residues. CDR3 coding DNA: TGTGCCAGCAGCGTAGATGGAGGTCGAGAAAAACTGTCTTTT. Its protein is CASSVDGGREKLSF.